This TCR beta chain came from a study of OX40 agonist ivuxolimab in advanced cancers. General notes on the study: The costimulatory receptor OX40 (CD134) was targeted by ivuxolimab, a fully human IgG2 agonistic monoclonal antibody. A male proportion of around 83% and a mean age of 60 years, ranging from 23 to 79, were recorded for the dose-escalation cohort. The monotherapy dose-escalation portion (N ≈ 52 patients) of the phase I ivuxolimab trial is reported in the paper. Of the 50 to 55 patients in dose escalation, some 19 had hepatocellular carcinoma, some 15 had melanoma, 9 had renal cell carcinoma and 9 had head and neck cancer. Patients were allowed to have had prior anti-PD-1, anti-PD-L1 or anti-CTLA-4 therapy, and approximately 41% of the dose-escalation patients had previously received checkpoint inhibitors. Partial responses occurred in three dose-escalation patients: two with cutaneous melanoma and one with hepatocellular carcinoma. The purpose of peripheral TCRbeta sequencing was to test whether ivuxolimab changed TCR sequence diversity and led to clonal T-cell expansion. Intravenous ivuxolimab was administered to patients every 2 weeks at six dose levels: 0.01, 0.1, 0.3, 1.5, 3 and 10 mg/kg.

Of note for this clone: The clone's antigen remains unknown. Base-call qualities are not available, and no considerably larger clone is one nucleotide away.

The trial excluded patients who had a history of autoimmune disease or were on systemic immunosuppression. Peripheral blood for TCR sequencing was collected from all dose cohorts at baseline, on cycle 4 day 1, and on cycle 7 day 1. The samples were taken from a phase I, first-in-human, multicenter, open-label dose-escalation trial of ivuxolimab. Adults with locally advanced or metastatic melanoma, renal cell, hepatocellular, or head and neck squamous cell carcinoma were enrolled in the trial. Before TCR sequencing, CD4+ T cells and CD8+ T cells were sorted from peripheral blood as separate populations. Findings and caveats that apply to the study as a whole: At doses of 0.1 to 3.0 mg/kg, clonal expansion of both CD4+ and CD8+ blood T cells was observed from baseline to week 6. In the 0.1-3.0 mg/kg groups, partial responders had among the lowest normalized peripheral clonal expansion, particularly in CD8+ T cells. Antigen specificity was not determined for the clonally expanded peripheral T cells. Low levels of normalized T-cell clonal expansion were also seen in some patients who did not respond. After ivuxolimab, CD8+ T cells had more expanded clones than CD4+ T cells on average.

Inclusive of the bounding cysteine and phenylalanine, the CDR3 is 18 residues long. The sequence is cut down to CDR3 DNA, 54 bases in frame from base 1. Via the germline V gene, CDR1 is SGHAT and CDR2 FQNNGV. The germline ends are 21 bases apart after V is trimmed by 1 base and J by 8 bases. Genomic DNA was extracted from sorted cells for sequencing of the TCRbeta CDR3 region. The immunoSEQ Assay was used to sequence the TCRbeta CDR3 regions. In TCRdb, the immuneACCESS table is reduced to in-frame sequences with V and J assigned. These tables do not hold every clone; where another copy was compared, an unresolved V gene accounts for under half, and the others remain unexplained. In all, the sample holds 37,000 or so clones, and 82% of those were seen once. Of the sample, 1.9% falls within the top ten clones.

The rearrangement combines TRBV11-2 with TRBJ1-6, with TRBD1 perhaps the D gene, on 5 matching bases. The receptor's source is an adult with an advanced solid tumor such as melanoma, head and neck, liver or kidney cancer. The sequencing used CD4+ or CD8+ T cells sorted from blood, collected in a trial of the OX40 agonist ivuxolimab. DNA sequence: TGTGCCAGCAGCTTAGGGAGCGGGTCAGGGAGATTGCATTCACCCCTCCACTTT. It translates to CASSLGSGSGRLHSPLHF.